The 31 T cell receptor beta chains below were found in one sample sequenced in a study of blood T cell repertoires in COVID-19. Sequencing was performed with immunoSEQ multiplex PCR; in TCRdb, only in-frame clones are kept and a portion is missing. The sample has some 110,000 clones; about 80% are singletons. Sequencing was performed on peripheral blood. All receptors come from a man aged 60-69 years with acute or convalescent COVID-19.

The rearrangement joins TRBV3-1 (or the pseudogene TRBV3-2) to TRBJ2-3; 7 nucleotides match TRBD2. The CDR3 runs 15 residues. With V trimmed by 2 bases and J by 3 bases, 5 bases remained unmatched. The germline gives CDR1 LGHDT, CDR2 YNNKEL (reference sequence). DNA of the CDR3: TGTGCCAGCAGCCAACTCGGGAGGACTACAGATACGCAGTATTTT. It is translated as CASSQLGRTTDTQYF.

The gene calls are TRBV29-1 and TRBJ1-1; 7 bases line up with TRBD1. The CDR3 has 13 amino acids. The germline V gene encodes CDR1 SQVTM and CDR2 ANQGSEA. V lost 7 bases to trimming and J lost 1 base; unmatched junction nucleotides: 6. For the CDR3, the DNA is TGCAGCGCCCGGGGACAGTCGAACACTGAAGCTTTCTTT. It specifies CSARGQSNTEAFF.

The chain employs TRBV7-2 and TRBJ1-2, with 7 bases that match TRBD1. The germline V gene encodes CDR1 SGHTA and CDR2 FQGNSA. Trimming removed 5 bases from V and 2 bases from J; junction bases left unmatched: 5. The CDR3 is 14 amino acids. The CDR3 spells CASSTDRANYGYTF. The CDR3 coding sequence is TGTGCCAGCAGCACTGACAGGGCGAACTATGGCTACACCTTC. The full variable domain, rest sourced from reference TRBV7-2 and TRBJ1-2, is GAGVSQSPSNKVTEKGKDVELRCDPISGHTALYWYRQSLGQGLEFLIYFQGNSAPDKSGLPSDRFSAERTGGSVSTLTIQRTQQEDSAVYLCASSTDRANYGYTFGSGTRLTVV.

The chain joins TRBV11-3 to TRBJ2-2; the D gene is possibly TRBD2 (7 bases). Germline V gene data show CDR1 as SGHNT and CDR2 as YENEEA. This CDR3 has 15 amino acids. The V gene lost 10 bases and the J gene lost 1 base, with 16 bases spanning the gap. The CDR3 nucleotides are TGTGCCATCTCCCTCGGGGGGCGGAACACCGGGGAGCTGTTTTTT. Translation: CAISLGGRNTGELFF. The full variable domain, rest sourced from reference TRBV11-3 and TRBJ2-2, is EAGVVQSPRYKIIEKKQPVAFWCNPISGHNTLYWYLQNLGQGPELLIRYENEEAVDDSQLPKDRFSAERLKGVDSTLKIQPAELGDSAVYLCAISLGGRNTGELFFGEGSRLTVL.

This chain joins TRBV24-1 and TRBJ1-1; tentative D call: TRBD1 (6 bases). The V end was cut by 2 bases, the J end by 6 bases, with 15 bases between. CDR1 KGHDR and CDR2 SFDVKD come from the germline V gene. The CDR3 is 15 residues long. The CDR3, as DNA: TGTGCCACCAGTGATTCTTCCCCAGGGGTCGCTGAAGCTTTCTTT. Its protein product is CATSDSSPGVAEAFF.

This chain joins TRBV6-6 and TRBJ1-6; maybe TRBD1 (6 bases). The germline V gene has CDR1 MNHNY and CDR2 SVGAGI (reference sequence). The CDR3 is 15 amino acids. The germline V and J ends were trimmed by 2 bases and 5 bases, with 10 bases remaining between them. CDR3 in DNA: TGTGCCAGCAGTTACCGACAGGAGGATAATTCACCCCTCCACTTT. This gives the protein CASSYRQEDNSPLHF.

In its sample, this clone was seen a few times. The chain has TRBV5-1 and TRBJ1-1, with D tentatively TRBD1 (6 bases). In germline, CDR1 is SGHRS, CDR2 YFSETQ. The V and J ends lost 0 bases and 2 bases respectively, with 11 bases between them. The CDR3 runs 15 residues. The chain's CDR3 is CASSLENRDNTEAFF. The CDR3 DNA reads TGCGCCAGCAGCTTGGAAAACAGGGATAACACTGAAGCTTTCTTT.

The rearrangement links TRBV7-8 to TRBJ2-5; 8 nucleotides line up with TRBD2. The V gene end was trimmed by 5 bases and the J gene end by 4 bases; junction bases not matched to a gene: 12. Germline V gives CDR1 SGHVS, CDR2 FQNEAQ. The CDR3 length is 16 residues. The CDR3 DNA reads TGTGCCAGCAGCCATTCGTCGAGCGGGAGCCGAGAGACCCAGTACTTC. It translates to CASSHSSSGSRETQYF.

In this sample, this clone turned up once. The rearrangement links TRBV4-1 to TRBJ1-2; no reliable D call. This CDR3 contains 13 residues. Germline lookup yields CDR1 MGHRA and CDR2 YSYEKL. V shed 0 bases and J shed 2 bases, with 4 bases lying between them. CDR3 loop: CASSQDQNYGYTF. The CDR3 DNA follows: TGCGCCAGCAGCCAAGATCAAAACTATGGCTACACCTTC.

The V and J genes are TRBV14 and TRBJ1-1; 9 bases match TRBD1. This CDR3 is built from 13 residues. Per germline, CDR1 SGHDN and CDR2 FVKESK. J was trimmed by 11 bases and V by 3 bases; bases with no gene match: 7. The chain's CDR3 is CASSHGTGFLAFF. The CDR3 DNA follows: TGTGCCAGCAGCCACGGGACAGGGTTCCTGGCTTTCTTT.

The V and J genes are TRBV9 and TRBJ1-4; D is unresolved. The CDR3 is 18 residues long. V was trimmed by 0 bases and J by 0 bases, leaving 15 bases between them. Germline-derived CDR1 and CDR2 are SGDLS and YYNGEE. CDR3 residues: CASSVDLVPGATNEKLFF. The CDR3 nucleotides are TGTGCCAGCAGCGTAGATCTCGTACCAGGTGCAACTAATGAAAAACTGTTTTTT.

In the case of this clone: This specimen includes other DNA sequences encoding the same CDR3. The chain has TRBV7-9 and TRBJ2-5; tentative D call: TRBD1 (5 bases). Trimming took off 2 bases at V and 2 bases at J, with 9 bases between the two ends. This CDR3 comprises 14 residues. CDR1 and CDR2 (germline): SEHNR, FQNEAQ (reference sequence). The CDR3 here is CASSLRGNQETQYF. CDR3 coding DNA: TGTGCCAGCAGCTTAAGGGGAAATCAAGAGACCCAGTACTTC.

The CDR3, as DNA: TGTGCCAGCAGTTTAATACTCTCTCTCGTCCTGACTTTC. This gives the protein CASSLILSLVLTF. The rearrangement links TRBV12-3 or TRBV12-4 to TRBJ2-6, with D unclear. V lost 2 bases, J lost 12 bases, and 11 bases lay in between. This CDR3 is built from 13 residues.

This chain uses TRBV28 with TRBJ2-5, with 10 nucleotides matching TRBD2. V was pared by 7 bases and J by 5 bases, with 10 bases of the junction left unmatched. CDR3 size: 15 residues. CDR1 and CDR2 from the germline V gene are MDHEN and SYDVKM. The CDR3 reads CASTVSGRAGETQYF. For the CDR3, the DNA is TGTGCCAGCACAGTAAGCGGGAGGGCCGGGGAGACCCAGTACTTC.

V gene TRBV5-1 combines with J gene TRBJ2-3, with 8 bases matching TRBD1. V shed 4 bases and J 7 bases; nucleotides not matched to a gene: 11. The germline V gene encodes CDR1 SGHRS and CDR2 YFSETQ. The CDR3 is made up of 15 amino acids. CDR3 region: CASSGGQALRYTQYF. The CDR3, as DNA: TGCGCCAGCAGCGGGGGACAGGCTCTTCGGTATACGCAGTATTTT.

CDR3: CASSAQRREKLFF. The DNA for the CDR3 is TGTGCCAGCAGCGCTCAAAGGAGGGAAAAACTGTTTTTT. The V and J genes are TRBV6-5 and TRBJ1-4; D remains ambiguous. In germline, CDR1 is MNHEY, CDR2 SVGAGI. V was cut by 6 bases and J by 8 bases, with 13 bases left in between. The CDR3 contains 13 residues.

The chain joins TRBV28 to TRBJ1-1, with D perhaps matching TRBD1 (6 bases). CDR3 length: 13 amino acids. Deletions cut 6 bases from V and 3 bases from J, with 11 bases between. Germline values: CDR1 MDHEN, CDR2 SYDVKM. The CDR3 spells CASRGTWDTEAFF. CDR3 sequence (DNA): TGTGCCAGCAGAGGGACATGGGACACTGAAGCTTTCTTT.

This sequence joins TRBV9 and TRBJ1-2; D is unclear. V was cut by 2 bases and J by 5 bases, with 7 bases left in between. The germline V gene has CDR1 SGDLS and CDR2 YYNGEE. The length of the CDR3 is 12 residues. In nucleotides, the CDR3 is TGTGCCAGCAGCGTGCGAGGATATGGCTACACCTTC. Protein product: CASSVRGYGYTF.

The CDR3 coding sequence is TGTGCCAGCAGTGATGGGGAGCGTATAGCCAAAAACATTCAGTACTTC. Its protein is CASSDGERIAKNIQYF. V gene TRBV2 combines with J gene TRBJ2-4; a weak D match, TRBD2 (5 bases). Deletions cut 3 bases from V and 0 bases from J, with 12 bases between. This CDR3 has 16 amino acids. Germline V gives CDR1 SNHLY, CDR2 FYNNEI.

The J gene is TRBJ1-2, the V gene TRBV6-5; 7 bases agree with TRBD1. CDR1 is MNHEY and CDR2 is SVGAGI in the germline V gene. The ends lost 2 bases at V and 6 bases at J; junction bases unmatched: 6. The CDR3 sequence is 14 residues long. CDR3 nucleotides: TGTGCCAGCAGTTACACAGGGGTGGACCATGGCTACACCTTC. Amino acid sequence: CASSYTGVDHGYTF.

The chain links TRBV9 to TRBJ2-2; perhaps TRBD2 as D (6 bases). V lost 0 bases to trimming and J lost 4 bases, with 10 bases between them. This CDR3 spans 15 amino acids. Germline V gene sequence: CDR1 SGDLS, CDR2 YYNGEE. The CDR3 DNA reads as TGTGCCAGCAGCGTAGACGGGAGTTTCACCGGGGAGCTGTTTTTT. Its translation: CASSVDGSFTGELFF.

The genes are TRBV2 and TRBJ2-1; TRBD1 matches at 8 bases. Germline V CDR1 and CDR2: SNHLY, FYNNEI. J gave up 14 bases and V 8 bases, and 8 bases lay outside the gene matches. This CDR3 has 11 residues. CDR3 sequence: CASGGQGTKFF. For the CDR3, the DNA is TGTGCCAGCGGTGGACAGGGAACGAAGTTCTTC.

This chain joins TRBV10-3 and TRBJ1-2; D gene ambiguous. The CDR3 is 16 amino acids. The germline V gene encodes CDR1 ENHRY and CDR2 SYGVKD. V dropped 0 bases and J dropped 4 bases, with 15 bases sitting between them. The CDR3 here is CAISESSHRSIYGYTF. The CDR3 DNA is TGTGCCATCAGTGAGTCCTCCCATAGATCCATCTATGGCTACACCTTC.

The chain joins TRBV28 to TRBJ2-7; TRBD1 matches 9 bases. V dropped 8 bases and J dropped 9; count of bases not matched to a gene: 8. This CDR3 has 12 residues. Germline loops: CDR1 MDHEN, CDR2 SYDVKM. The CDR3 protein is CASGTGNPRQYF. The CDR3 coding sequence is TGTGCCAGCGGGACAGGGAATCCTCGGCAGTACTTC.

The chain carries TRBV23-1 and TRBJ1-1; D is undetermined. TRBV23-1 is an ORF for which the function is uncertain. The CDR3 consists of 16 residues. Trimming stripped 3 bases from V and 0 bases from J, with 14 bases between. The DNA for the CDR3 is TGCGCCAGCAGTCAGCACCCGGAGAAAATGAACACTGAAGCTTTCTTT. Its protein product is CASSQHPEKMNTEAFF.

CDR3 nucleotides: TGTGCCAGTACCACAGCAAACTATGGCTACACCTTC. It translates to CASTTANYGYTF. This chain uses TRBV19 with TRBJ1-2; D not resolved. There are 12 residues in the CDR3. With 7 bases removed from V and 2 bases from J, the gap between germline ends came to 8 bases. Germline lookup yields CDR1 LNHDA and CDR2 SQIVND (reference sequence).

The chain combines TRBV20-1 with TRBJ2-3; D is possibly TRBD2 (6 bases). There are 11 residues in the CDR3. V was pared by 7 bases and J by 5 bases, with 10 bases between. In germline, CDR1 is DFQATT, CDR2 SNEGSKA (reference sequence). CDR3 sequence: CSVRAGDTQYF. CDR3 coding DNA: TGCAGTGTTCGAGCGGGAGATACGCAGTATTTT.

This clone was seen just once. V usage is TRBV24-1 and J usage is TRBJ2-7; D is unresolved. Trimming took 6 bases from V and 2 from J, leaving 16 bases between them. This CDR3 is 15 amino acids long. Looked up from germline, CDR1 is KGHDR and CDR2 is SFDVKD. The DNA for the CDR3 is TGTGCCACCAGTTCACCCAGGCCCTTCACCTACGAGCAGTACTTC. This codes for CATSSPRPFTYEQYF.

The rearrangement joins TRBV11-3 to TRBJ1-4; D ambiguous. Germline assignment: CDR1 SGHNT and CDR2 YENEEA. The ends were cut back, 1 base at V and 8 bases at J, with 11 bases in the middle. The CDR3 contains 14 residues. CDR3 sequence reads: CASSLGRIREKLFF. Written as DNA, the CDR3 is TGTGCCAGCAGCTTAGGGCGGATCAGAGAAAAACTGTTTTTT.

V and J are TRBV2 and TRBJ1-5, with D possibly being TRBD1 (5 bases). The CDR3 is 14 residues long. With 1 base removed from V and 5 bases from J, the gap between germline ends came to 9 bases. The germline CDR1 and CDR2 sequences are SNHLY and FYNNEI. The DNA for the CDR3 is TGTGCCAGCAGTGAAGTTACAGGAGATCAGCCCCAGCATTTT. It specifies CASSEVTGDQPQHF.

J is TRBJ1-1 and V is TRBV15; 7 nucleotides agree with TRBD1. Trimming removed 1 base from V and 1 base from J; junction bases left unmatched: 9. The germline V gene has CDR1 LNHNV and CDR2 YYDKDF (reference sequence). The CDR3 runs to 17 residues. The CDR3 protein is CATSRGRGRATNTEAFF. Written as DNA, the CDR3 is TGTGCCACCAGCAGAGGAAGGGGGCGGGCTACGAACACTGAAGCTTTCTTT.